Sequencing of this TCR beta chain was carried out in a study of blood T cell repertoires in COVID-19. Study background: Acute-phase and convalescent COVID-19 samples originated in the United States, Italy and Spain. From T cells, B-cell-depleted T cells, or PBMCs came the material, which was cDNA or gDNA.

Trimming left V 0 bases short and J 6 bases short, with 6 bases between. CDR3 length: 12 amino acids. Germline CDR1 reads SGHNT; CDR2 reads YENEEA. Original processing methods: Quantification of nucleated cells was approximated via reference gene primer amplification. Sequencing used immunoSEQ multiplex PCR; TCRdb keeps in-frame clones, though not all of them. For V, J and clone size, that table is used; D and trimming come from the DNA. Here the sample spans 80,000 to 95,000 clones, approximately 90% being singletons. This TCR derives from a man in his fifties or sixties with active or convalescent COVID-19. Sequencing input: peripheral blood. The chain carries TRBV11-3 and TRBJ2-7; D is ambiguous. The CDR3 DNA follows: TGTGCCAGCAGCTTAGATTTCTCCGAGCAGTACTTC. This codes for CASSLDFSEQYF.